This T cell receptor (beta chain) stems from a study of T cell changes during pregnancy in multiple sclerosis. With V trimmed by 6 bases and J by 6 bases, 4 bases remained unmatched. Per germline, CDR1 MNHEY and CDR2 SMNVEV (reference sequence). CDR3 length equals 13 residues. Some clones are missing from TCRdb's copy, which holds only in-frame ones; the method was immunoSEQ multiplex PCR. Of tens of thousands of clones in the sample, about nine tenths were seen once. Sequenced here: peripheral blood, sampled in the second trimester of pregnancy. The clonotype was recovered from a female donor with multiple sclerosis, enrolled in a pregnancy study. The V call is TRBV27, the J call TRBJ2-1, with TRBD1 identical over 8 bases. DNA of the CDR3: TGTGCCAGCAGACGAACAGGGGGCAATGAGCAGTTCTTC. Encoded protein: CASRRTGGNEQFF.